The subject of this entry is one T cell receptor (beta chain). Its antigen is currently unknown. The junction departs from germline at one end; a sequencing error may be responsible. These data are taken from a study of tumor-infiltrating lymphocytes in primary liver carcinoma. Alongside blood RNA obtained from unsorted whole blood, germline DNA was also extracted. A sample of 3.5 to 4 milliliters of peripheral blood was taken before surgery. Study results and caveats: Tumor-adjacent and tumor-blood pairs shared a smaller degree of overlap than tumor region pairs.

Germline V gives CDR1 MGHRA, CDR2 YSYEKL. The CDR3 loop spans 16 amino acids. Researchers generated TCR beta cDNA from 500 to 600 ng of total RNA, relying on a constant-region primer. Investigators got TCR beta libraries out of three nested multiplex PCR rounds, done with slightly modified ARM-PCR. A C-beta reverse primer was combined with TRBV1-TRBV30 forward primers in the first two PCR rounds, and each round had about 10 cycles. TCRdb called the multiplex PCR reads again in MiXCR, with one record for every CDR3 protein. The data contain around 330,000 distinct CDR3 sequences, around three fifths of them singletons.

Sequenced material: peripheral blood. This sequence was found in a woman aged 30 to 39 with primary liver carcinoma and hepatitis B virus infection. The chain has TRBV4-1 and TRBJ2-1; 12 nucleotides line up with TRBD2. CDR3 region: CASSQVTSGRRNELFF. For the CDR3, the DNA is TGCGCCAGCAGTCAAGTCACTAGCGGGAGGCGCAATGAGCTGTTCTTC.